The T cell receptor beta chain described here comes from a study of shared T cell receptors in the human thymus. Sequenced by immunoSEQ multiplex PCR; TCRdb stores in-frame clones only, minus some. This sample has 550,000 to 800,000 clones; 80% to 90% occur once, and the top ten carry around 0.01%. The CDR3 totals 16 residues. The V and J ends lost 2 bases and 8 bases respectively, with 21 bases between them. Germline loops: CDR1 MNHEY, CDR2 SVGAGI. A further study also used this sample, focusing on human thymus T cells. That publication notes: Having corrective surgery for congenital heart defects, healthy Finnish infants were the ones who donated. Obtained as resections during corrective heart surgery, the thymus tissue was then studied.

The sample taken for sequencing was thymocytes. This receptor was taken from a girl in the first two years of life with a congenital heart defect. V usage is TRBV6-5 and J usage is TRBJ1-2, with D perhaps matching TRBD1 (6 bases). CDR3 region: CASSYQETGLIYGYTF. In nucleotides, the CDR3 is TGTGCCAGCAGTTACCAAGAAACAGGGTTAATTTACGGCTACACCTTC.